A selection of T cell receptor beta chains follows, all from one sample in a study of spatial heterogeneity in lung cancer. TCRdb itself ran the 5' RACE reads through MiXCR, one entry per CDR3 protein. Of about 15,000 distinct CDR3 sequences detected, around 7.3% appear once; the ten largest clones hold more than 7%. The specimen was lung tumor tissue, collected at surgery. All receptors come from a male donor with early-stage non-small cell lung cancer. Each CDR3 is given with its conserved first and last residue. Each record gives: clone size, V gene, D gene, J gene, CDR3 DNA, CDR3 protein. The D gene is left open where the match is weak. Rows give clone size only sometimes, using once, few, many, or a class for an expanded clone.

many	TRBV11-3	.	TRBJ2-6	TGTGCCAGCAGCCCAGGGACTGGGGCCAACGTCCTGACTTTC	CASSPGTGANVLTF
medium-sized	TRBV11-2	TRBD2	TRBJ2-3	TGTGCCAGCAGCTTAGTTCTAGCGGGCAGAGATACGCAGTATTTT	CASSLVLAGRDTQYF
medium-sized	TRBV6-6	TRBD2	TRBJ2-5	TGTGCCAGCAGTCAACTAGCGGGAGTTCGACAAGAGACCCAGTACTTC	CASSQLAGVRQETQYF
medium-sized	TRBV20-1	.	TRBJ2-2	TGCAGTGCTAGAGATACAGGGAGGGAGACCGGGGAGCTGTTTTTT	CSARDTGRETGELFF
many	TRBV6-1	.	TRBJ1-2	TGTGCCAGCAGTATCCAAGAGGGGGAGGCTTATGGCTACACCTTC	CASSIQEGEAYGYTF
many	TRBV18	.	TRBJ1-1	TGTGCCAGCTCACCCTCCCAGGGGAACACTGAAGCTTTCTTT	CASSPSQGNTEAFF
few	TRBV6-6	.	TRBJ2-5	TGTGCCAGCAGTAGGGCTCCAGAGGGGTTTCTTCAAGAGACCCAGTACTTC	CASSRAPEGFLQETQYF
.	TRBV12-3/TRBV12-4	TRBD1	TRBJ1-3	TGTGCCAGCATCCGGACAGGGACTGGAAACACCATATATTTT	CASIRTGTGNTIYF
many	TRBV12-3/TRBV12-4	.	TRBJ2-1	TGTGCCAGCAGTTTCAGTAGCGTTAACTCCTACAATGAGCAGTTCTTC	CASSFSSVNSYNEQFF
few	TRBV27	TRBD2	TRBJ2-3	TGTGCCAGCAGTCTTCTAGCGGGAGGCACAGATACGCAGTATTTT	CASSLLAGGTDTQYF
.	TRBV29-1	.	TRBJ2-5	TGCAGCGTCGCGCGGTCGCAAGAGACCCAGTACTTC	CSVARSQETQYF
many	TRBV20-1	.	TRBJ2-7	TGCAGTGCTAGAGATGGCAGAAAGGACCACGAGCAGTACTTC	CSARDGRKDHEQYF
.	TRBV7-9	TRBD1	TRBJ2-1	TGTGCCAGCAGCGTGGGACAGGGGTCTGAGCAGTTCTTC	CASSVGQGSEQFF
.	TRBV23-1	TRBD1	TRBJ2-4	TGCGCCAGCACCGCAGTGGGCAGGCTTAGGGGGCTTCAGTACTTC	CASTAVGRLRGLQYF
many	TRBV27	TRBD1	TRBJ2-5	TGTGCCAGCAGTCCCAATGGCAGGGGGCTGCTGTTGGAGACCCAGTACTTC	CASSPNGRGLLLETQYF
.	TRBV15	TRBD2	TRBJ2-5	TGTGCCACCAGCAGGGGGAGGGGCCAAGAGACCCAGTACTTC	CATSRGRGQETQYF
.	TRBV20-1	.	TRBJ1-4	TGCAGTGCTTTCCCTTTACAGGGATGCGGGGAAAAACTGTTTTTT	CSAFPLQGCGEKLFF
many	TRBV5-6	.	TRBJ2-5	TGTGCCAGCAGCTGGGGCCCGCGGCCAAGTTGTCAAGAGACCCAGTACTTC	CASSWGPRPSCQETQYF
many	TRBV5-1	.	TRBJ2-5	TGCGCCAGCCAGGGGCCCAACCAAGAGACCCAGTACTTC	CASQGPNQETQYF
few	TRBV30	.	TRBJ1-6	TGTGCCTGGAGTGTCATTGGCGCAAATTCACCCCTCCACTTT	CAWSVIGANSPLHF
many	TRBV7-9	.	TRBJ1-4	TGTGCCAGCAGCTCTGGGGACGGGAGGGATGAAAAACTGTTTTTT	CASSSGDGRDEKLFF
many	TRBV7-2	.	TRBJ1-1	TGTGCCAGCAGCACTTACAGATCATGGGACACTGAAGCTTTCTTT	CASSTYRSWDTEAFF
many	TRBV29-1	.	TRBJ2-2	TGCAGCGTTCGGTGGGGAACCGGGGAGCTGTTTTTT	CSVRWGTGELFF
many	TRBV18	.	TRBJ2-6	TGTGCCAGCTCACCAGGAACAGGTCTCTCTGGGGCCAACGTCCTGACTTTC	CASSPGTGLSGANVLTF
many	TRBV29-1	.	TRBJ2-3	TGCAGCGTTCGGACGGTTTTCACAGATACGCAGTATTTT	CSVRTVFTDTQYF
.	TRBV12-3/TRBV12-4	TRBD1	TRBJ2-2	TGTGCCAGCAGCCGTGGGACAGGGGAGGCCGGGGAGCTGTTTTTT	CASSRGTGEAGELFF
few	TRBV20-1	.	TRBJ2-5	TGCAGTGCTAGGGGGATGACAGGTGTAGCCCAAGAGACCCAGTACTTC	CSARGMTGVAQETQYF
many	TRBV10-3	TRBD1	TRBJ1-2	TGTGCCATCAGAGAACGGGGGCCAGGGGGCGCGAGTGGCTACACCTTC	CAIRERGPGGASGYTF
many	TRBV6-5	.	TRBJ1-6	TGTGCCAGCAGTTCTCCTTTGGGGGGAGGATCACCCCTCCACTTT	CASSSPLGGGSPLHF
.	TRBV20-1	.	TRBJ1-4	TGCAGTGCTTCCGCAGGGGTTAGCGAAAAACTGTTTTTT	CSASAGVSEKLFF
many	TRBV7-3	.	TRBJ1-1	TGTGCCAGCAGAGGTTCAGTGAACACTGAAGCTTTCTTT	CASRGSVNTEAFF
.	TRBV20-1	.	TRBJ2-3	TGCAGTGCTAGAAGGGGCGGTTATACGCAGTATTTT	CSARRGGYTQYF
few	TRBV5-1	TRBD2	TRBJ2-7	TGCGCCAGCAGCCTGACTAGCGGGAGCTCCTACGAGCAGTACTTC	CASSLTSGSSYEQYF
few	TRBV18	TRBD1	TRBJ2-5	TGTGCCAGCTCACTGAGGACAGGAGCAGAGACCCAGTACTTC	CASSLRTGAETQYF
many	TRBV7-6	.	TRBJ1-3	TGTGCCAGCAGCTTAGGAGGGTCTGGAAACACCATATATTTT	CASSLGGSGNTIYF
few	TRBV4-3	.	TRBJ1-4	TGCGCCAGCAGCCAAGCGTCCCAGGTTGGAAAACTGTTTTTT	CASSQASQVGKLFF
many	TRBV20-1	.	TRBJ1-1	TGCAGTGCTAAACGATGGGGCACTGAAGCTTTCTTT	CSAKRWGTEAFF
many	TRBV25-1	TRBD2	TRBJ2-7	TGTGCCAGCAGCCTAGCGGGGCGGGGGGTCGAGCAGTACTTC	CASSLAGRGVEQYF
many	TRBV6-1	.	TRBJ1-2	TGTGCCAGCAGTGAAGAGCCAATCTGGGGCTATGGCTACACCTTC	CASSEEPIWGYGYTF
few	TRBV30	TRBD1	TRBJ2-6	TGTGCCTGGAGTCATGGAAACAGGGGATCTGGGGCCAACGTCCTGACTTTC	CAWSHGNRGSGANVLTF
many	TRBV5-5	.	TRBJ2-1	TGTGCCAGCTTCACGTCTTTTGGGCATAGTTACAATGAGCAGTTCTTC	CASFTSFGHSYNEQFF
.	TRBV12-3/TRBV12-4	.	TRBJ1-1	TGTGCCAGCAGTCTACAGGAATTTGACACTGAAGCTTTCTTT	CASSLQEFDTEAFF
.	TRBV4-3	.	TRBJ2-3	TGCGCCAGCAGCCAAGATCGGGGAGGAGCAGATACGCAGTATTTT	CASSQDRGGADTQYF
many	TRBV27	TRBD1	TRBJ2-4	TGTGCCAGCAGTTTATCGTACAGGGGGCCGTATAGTGCCAAAAACATTCAGTACTTC	CASSLSYRGPYSAKNIQYF